What follows describes a single T cell receptor beta chain. Its antigen is not identified. The data derive from a study of post-analysis software for immune sequencing data. Study-level results: About five TRBV segments were more frequent in patients than controls; TRBV5-6, TRBV5-1 and TRBV20-1 belonged to this group. Samples prepared in the same batch strongly co-clustered by F measure.

Carried by the TCR beta cDNA libraries were unique molecular identifiers. MiXCR, run by TCRdb on the PCR reads, gives a single entry per CDR3 protein. Here the sample spans 600,000 to 700,000 distinct CDR3 sequences, roughly three fifths being singletons. CDR3 length equals 14 residues. Trimming pared 3 bases from V and 1 base from J, leaving 8 bases between. CDR1 and CDR2 (germline): MGHDK, SYGVNS. The sample comprised blood. The sequence came from a girl aged 2 to 10 with multiple sclerosis. The chain is built from TRBV25-1 and TRBJ2-3; D is possibly TRBD1 (5 bases). The CDR3 protein is CASSDGAGTDTQYF. Here the CDR3 DNA reads TGTGCCAGCAGTGATGGGGCGGGCACAGATACGCAGTATTTT.